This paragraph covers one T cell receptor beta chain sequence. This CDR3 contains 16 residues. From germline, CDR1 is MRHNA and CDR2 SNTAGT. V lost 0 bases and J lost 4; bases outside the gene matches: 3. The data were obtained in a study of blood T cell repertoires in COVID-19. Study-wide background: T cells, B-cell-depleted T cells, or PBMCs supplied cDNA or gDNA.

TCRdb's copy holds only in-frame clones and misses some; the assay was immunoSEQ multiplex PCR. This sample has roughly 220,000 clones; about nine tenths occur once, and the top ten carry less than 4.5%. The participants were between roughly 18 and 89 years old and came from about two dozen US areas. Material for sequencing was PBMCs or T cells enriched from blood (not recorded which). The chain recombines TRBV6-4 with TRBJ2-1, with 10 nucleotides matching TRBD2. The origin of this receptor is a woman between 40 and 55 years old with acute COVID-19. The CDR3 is CASSDSPSGGYNEQFF. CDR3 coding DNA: TGTGCCAGCAGTGACTCCCCTAGCGGGGGTTACAATGAGCAGTTCTTC.